The entry that follows covers one TCR beta chain sequence. Its antigen is unidentified. This CDR3 is 15 amino acids long. The trim removed 4 bases at V and 2 bases at J, leaving 4 bases unmatched. Germline CDR1 and CDR2: SGHRS and YFSETQ. These data are taken from a study of OX40 agonist ivuxolimab in advanced cancers. Assay used: immunoSEQ multiplex PCR; TCRdb lists only in-frame clones, some missing. The repertoire holds tens of thousands of clones, with about 90% as singletons. Findings and limits, study-wide: In CD8+ T cells, expanded clones were on average more numerous than in CD4+. Researchers did not establish what antigens the expanded peripheral T cells target.

The clonotype comes from an adult with an advanced solid tumor such as melanoma, head and neck, liver or kidney cancer. The rearrangement uses TRBV5-1 and TRBJ2-2; 8 positions match TRBD1. Source: CD4+ or CD8+ T cells sorted from blood, taken in a trial of the OX40 agonist ivuxolimab. CDR3 DNA: TGCGCCAGCAGCGGAGGGACAGGCAACACCGGGGAGCTGTTTTTT. It translates to CASSGGTGNTGELFF.